The next 4 T cell receptor beta chains were all read from a single sample in a study of response to subunit inactivated influenza vaccine. TCRdb used MiXCR to reprocess the RT-PCR reads, holding one entry per CDR3 protein. The sample includes hundreds of thousands of distinct CDR3 sequences, approximately 11% seen only once; the top ten take approximately 10%. The same data also went into a second study, on T cells expressing NK-cell markers. From that paper: What made the TCR beta cDNA was 5'RACE template switching with UMIs.

Material: PBMCs from blood, obtained on the day of vaccination. These receptors were collected from a man aged 50 or older who received an inactivated influenza vaccine.

This clonotype was seen a handful of times. This chain uses TRBV12-3 or TRBV12-4 with TRBJ2-5, with TRBD2 as a possible D gene (6 bases). Trimming took 3 bases from V and 1 from J, leaving 9 bases between them. The CDR3 is 14 amino acids. The CDR3 region has the DNA TGTGCCAGCAGTTTCGCGGGGCGCCAAGAGACCCAGTACTTC. Encoded protein: CASSFAGRQETQYF.

This clonotype was detected many times. V usage is TRBV5-6 and J usage is TRBJ2-1; 10 bases map to TRBD1. The J segment lost 6 bases and the V segment lost 2 bases, leaving 2 bases of the junction unmatched. This CDR3 has 14 residues. The germline V gene has CDR1 SGHDT and CDR2 YYEEEE. The CDR3 DNA sequence: TGTGCCAGCAGCTTTAGGACAGGGGGCAATGAGCAGTTCTTC. This encodes CASSFRTGGNEQFF.

The chain combines TRBV12-3 or TRBV12-4 with TRBJ1-1; TRBD1 matches at 7 bases. Trimming at V came to 6 bases and at J to 0 bases, leaving 4 bases not matched to a gene. The CDR3 totals 14 residues. CDR3 bases: TGTGCCAGCAGATGGGGACAGCTGAACACTGAAGCTTTCTTT. This encodes CASRWGQLNTEAFF.

The chain links TRBV24-1 to TRBJ2-2, with TRBD1 matching over 7 bases. J was trimmed by 4 bases and V by 6 bases; bases with no gene match: 10. CDR1 KGHDR and CDR2 SFDVKD come from the germline V gene. The CDR3 totals 16 residues. Here the CDR3 DNA reads TGTGCCACCAGTCGGGTCGAAGGGGGCGTCACCGGGGAGCTGTTTTTT. This codes for CATSRVEGGVTGELFF.